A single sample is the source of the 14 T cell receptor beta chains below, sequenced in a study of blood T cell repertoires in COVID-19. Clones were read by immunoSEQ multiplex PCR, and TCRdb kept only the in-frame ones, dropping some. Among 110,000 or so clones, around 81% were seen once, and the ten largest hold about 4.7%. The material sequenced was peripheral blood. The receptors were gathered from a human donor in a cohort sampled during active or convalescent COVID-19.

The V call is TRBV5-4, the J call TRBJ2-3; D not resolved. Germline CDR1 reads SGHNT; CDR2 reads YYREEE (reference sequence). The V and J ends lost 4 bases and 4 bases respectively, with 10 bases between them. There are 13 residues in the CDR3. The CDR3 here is CASSPLIPDTQYF. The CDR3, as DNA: TGTGCCAGCAGCCCCCTAATTCCAGATACGCAGTATTTT.

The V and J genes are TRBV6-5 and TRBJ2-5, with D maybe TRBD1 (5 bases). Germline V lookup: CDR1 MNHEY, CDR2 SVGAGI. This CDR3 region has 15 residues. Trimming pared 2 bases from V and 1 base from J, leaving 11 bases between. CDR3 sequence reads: CASSYESQGQETQYF. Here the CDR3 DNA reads TGTGCCAGCAGTTACGAGTCCCAGGGCCAAGAGACCCAGTACTTC.

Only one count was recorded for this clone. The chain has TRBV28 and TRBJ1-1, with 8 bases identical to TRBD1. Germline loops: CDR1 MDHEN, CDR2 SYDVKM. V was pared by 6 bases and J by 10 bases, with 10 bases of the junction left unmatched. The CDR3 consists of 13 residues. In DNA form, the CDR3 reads TGTGCCAGCAGACTTACCGGGACAGGCATAGCTTTCTTT. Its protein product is CASRLTGTGIAFF.

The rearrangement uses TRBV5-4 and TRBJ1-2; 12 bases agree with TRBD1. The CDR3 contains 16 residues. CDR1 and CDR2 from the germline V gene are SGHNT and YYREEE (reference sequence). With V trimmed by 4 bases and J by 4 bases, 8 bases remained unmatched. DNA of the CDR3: TGTGCCAGCAGCCCGGGGGACAGGGGGCGCGGCTATGGCTACACCTTC. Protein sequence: CASSPGDRGRGYGYTF.

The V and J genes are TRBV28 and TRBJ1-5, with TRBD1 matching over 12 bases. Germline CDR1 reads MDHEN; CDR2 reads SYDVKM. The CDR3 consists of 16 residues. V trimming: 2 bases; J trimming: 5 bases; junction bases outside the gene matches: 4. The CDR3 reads CASSLVGQGAYQPQHF. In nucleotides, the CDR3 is TGTGCCAGCAGTTTAGTGGGACAGGGGGCTTATCAGCCCCAGCATTTT.

The CDR3 nucleotides are TGTGCCAGCTCACCGACGGGGGGCTTGAACGAGCAGTACTTC. Its translation: CASSPTGGLNEQYF. This rearrangement joins TRBV18 to TRBJ2-7; possible D gene TRBD2, 7 bases. The germline gives CDR1 KGHSH, CDR2 LQKENI. This CDR3 has 14 residues. V was shortened by 3 bases and J by 5 bases, with 14 bases between the two germline ends.

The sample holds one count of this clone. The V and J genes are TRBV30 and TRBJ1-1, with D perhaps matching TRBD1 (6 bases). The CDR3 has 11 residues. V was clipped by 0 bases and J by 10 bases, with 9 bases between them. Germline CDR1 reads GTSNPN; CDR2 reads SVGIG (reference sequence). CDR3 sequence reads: CAWSVQGVAFF. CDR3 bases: TGTGCCTGGAGTGTACAGGGAGTAGCTTTCTTT. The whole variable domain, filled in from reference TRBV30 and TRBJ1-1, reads SQTIHQWPATLVQPVGSPLSLECTVEGTSNPNLYWYRQAAGRGLQLLFYSVGIGQISSEVPQNLSASRPQDRQFILSSKKLLLSDSGFYLCAWSVQGVAFFGQGTRLTVV.

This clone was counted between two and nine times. CDR3 sequence (DNA): TGTGCCAGCAGCTTGGCTCAGGGGGAGGAAAAACTGTTTTTT. It encodes CASSLAQGEEKLFF. J is TRBJ1-4 and V is TRBV5-6; 7 bases fit TRBD1. V lost 0 bases and J lost 8; bases outside the gene matches: 4. CDR1 SGHDT and CDR2 YYEEEE come from the germline V gene. There are 14 residues in the CDR3. The full variable domain, in which reference TRBV5-6 and TRBJ1-4 provide the parts outside the CDR3, is DAGVTQSPTHLIKTRGQQVTLRCSPKSGHDTVSWYQQALGQGPQFIFQYYEEEERQRGNFPDRFSGHQFPNYSSELNVNALLLGDSALYLCASSLAQGEEKLFFGSGTQLSVL.

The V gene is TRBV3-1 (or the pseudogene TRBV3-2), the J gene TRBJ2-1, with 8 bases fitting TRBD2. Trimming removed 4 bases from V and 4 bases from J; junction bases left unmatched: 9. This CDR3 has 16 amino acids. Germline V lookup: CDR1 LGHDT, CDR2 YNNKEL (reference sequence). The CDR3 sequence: CASSRMGIAGYNEQFF. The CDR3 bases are TGTGCCAGCAGCCGCATGGGGATAGCGGGATACAATGAGCAGTTCTTC.

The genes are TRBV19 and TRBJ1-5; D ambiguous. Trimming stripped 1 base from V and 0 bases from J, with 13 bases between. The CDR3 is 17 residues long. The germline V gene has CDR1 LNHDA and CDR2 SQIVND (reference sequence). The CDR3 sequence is CASSIGVDYYSNQPQHF. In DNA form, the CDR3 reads TGTGCCAGTAGTATAGGGGTCGACTATTATAGCAATCAGCCCCAGCATTTT.

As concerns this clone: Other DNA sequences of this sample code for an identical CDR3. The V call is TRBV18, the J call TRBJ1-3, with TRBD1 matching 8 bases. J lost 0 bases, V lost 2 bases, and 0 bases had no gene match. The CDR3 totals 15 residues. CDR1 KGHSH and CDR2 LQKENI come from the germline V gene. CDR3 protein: CASSPDRGSGNTIYF. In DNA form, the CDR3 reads TGTGCCAGCTCACCAGACAGGGGCTCTGGAAACACCATATATTTT.

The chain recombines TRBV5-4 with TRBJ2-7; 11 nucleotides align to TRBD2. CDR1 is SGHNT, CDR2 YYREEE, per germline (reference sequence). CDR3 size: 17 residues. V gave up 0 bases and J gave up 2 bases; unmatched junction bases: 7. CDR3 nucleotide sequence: TGTGCCAGCAGCTTGGAACTAGCGGGGGCCTCCGCCTACGAGCAGTACTTC. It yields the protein CASSLELAGASAYEQYF.

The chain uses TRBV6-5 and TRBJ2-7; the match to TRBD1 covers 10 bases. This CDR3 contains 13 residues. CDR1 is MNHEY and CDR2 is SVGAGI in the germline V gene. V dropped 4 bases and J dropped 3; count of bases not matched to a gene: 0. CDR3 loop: CASSWTGGYEQYF. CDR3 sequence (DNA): TGTGCCAGCAGTTGGACAGGGGGCTACGAGCAGTACTTC.

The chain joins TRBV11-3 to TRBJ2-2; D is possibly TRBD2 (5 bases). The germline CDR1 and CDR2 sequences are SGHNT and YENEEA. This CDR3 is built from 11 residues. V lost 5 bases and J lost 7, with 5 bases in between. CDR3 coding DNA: TGTGCCAGCAGCGGGAGCGGGGAGCTGTTTTTT. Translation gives CASSGSGELFF. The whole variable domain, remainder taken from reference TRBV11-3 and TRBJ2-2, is EAGVVQSPRYKIIEKKQPVAFWCNPISGHNTLYWYLQNLGQGPELLIRYENEEAVDDSQLPKDRFSAERLKGVDSTLKIQPAELGDSAVYLCASSGSGELFFGEGSRLTVL.